One TCR beta chain is described in this entry. The source of the sample is a study of blood T cell repertoires in COVID-19. Study summary: Donors in the United States, Italy and Spain gave samples during acute or convalescent COVID-19.

Individuals aged about 18 to 100 years were recruited from fewer than 25 US areas. Assignment of participants to cohorts was predicated upon participant-reported clinical history. Two negative PCRs, clearance, or symptom resolution characterized the recovered Cohort 3 donors. With 1 base removed from V and 3 bases from J, the gap between germline ends came to 12 bases. CDR1 and CDR2 (germline): MGHRA, YSYEKL. This CDR3 is built from 15 residues. Sequencing used immunoSEQ multiplex PCR; TCRdb keeps in-frame clones, though not all of them. This table holds about 200,000 clones, about 87% found once. Sample: PBMCs or T cells enriched from blood (not recorded which). This receptor was taken from a man younger than 45 who had recovered from COVID-19. This chain connects TRBV4-1 to TRBJ2-5; a possible D gene is TRBD1 (5 bases). The DNA of the CDR3 is TGCGCCAGCAGCCAAGTGGTAGACAGAAAAGAGACCCAGTACTTC. The encoded protein is CASSQVVDRKETQYF.